A single TCR beta chain is shown here with its context. What it binds is unknown. This specimen belongs to a study of lymphopenia after photon versus proton radiotherapy. Points from the study as a whole: A bigger post-nadir fall in TCR diversity correlated inversely with survival time in deceased patients. Only patients who died were analyzed for survival; proton advantage is unproven. Oligoclonal CD8+ Temra expansion after nadir drove photon patients' diversity drop. Proton therapy kept repertoires fairly stable, unlike photons, which gained effector/memory cells.

Sequenced by immunoSEQ multiplex PCR; TCRdb stores in-frame clones only, minus some. Here the sample spans about 37,000 clones, more than 75% being singletons. V lost 5 bases and J lost 1, with 14 bases in between. This CDR3 comprises 15 residues. The germline gives CDR1 SGHTA, CDR2 FQGNSA. This rearrangement joins TRBV7-2 to TRBJ1-1; tentative D call: TRBD1 (5 bases). This TCR came from a man in his fifties or sixties with gastric cancer. Sequences were derived from peripheral blood, sampled from a patient treated with photon-based radiotherapy. In DNA form, the CDR3 reads TGTGCCAGCAGCCGGCGTGGTGGGACGAACACTGAAGCTTTCTTT. Its translation is CASSRRGGTNTEAFF.